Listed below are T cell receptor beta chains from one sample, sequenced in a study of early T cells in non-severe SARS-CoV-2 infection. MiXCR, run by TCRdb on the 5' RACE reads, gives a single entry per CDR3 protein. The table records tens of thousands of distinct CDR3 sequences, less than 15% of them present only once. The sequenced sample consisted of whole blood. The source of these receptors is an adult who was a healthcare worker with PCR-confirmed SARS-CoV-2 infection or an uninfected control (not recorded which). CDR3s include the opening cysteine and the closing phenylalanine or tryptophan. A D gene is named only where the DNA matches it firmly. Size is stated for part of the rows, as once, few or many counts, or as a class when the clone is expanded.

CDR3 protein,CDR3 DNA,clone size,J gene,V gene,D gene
CAISETGGDQPQHF,TGTGCCATCAGCGAGACAGGGGGCGATCAGCCCCAGCATTTT,-,TRBJ1-5,TRBV10-3,TRBD1
CASSFEGSLVSLHF,TGTGCCAGCAGTTTTGAGGGGAGTCTCGTATCCCTCCACTTT,-,TRBJ1-6,TRBV27,-
CASTLEPVDTGELFF,TGTGCCAGCACCCTCGAGCCGGTCGACACCGGGGAGCTGTTTTTT,-,TRBJ2-2,TRBV5-5,-
CASSLGQIGTDTQYF,TGTGCCAGCAGTTTAGGACAGATAGGCACAGATACGCAGTATTTT,few,TRBJ2-3,TRBV28,-
CASSLVVLRGVGRSPLHF,TGCGCCAGCAGCTTGGTGGTTCTTCGGGGCGTCGGGCGTTCACCCCTCCACTTT,-,TRBJ1-6,TRBV5-1,-
CSVGWAGRNEQFF,TGCAGCGTTGGTTGGGCAGGTCGCAATGAGCAGTTCTTC,few,TRBJ2-1,TRBV29-1,-
CSARDYRGYGYTF,TGCAGTGCTCGAGACTACAGGGGTTATGGCTACACCTTC,few,TRBJ1-2,TRBV20-1,TRBD1
CASSARLAGVREQFF,TGTGCCAGCAGCGCCCGACTAGCGGGAGTTAGGGAGCAGTTCTTC,-,TRBJ2-1,TRBV11-2,TRBD2
CSTDRGRWDEQFF,TGCAGCACGGACAGGGGGCGCTGGGATGAGCAGTTCTTC,-,TRBJ2-1,TRBV29-1,TRBD1
CASSATGRSPLHF,TGTGCCAGCAGCGCAACCGGTCGGTCACCCCTCCACTTT,few,TRBJ1-6,TRBV12-3/TRBV12-4,-
CASSSRDGANYGYTF,TGTGCCAGCAGTTCGAGGGACGGGGCGAACTATGGCTACACCTTC,-,TRBJ1-2,TRBV27,-
CASSTLAGRHYEQYF,TGTGCCAGCTCAACACTAGCGGGGCGTCACTACGAGCAGTACTTC,few,TRBJ2-7,TRBV18,TRBD2
CASSGRGNEKLFF,TGTGCCAGCAGCGGGAGGGGTAATGAAAAACTGTTTTTT,few,TRBJ1-4,TRBV27,-
CASRGWVGTDTQYF,TGTGCCAGTAGGGGATGGGTTGGAACAGATACGCAGTATTTT,many,TRBJ2-3,TRBV19,-
CASSQANYPASYNEQFF,TGTGCCAGCAGCCAAGCTAACTACCCCGCCTCCTACAATGAGCAGTTCTTC,many,TRBJ2-1,TRBV3-1,-
CATKFLGADTEAFF,TGTGCCACTAAGTTTTTGGGCGCGGACACTGAAGCTTTCTTT,few,TRBJ1-1,TRBV27,-
CASTSELAVNIQYF,TGTGCCAGCACCTCGGAACTAGCGGTAAACATTCAGTACTTC,-,TRBJ2-4,TRBV28,TRBD2
CASSGGLAGNIQYF,TGCGCCAGCAGCGGGGGACTAGCGGGGAACATTCAGTACTTC,few,TRBJ2-4,TRBV5-1,TRBD2
CASSEEGVHRGYGYTF,TGTGCCAGCAGTGAAGAGGGGGTACACAGGGGATATGGCTACACCTTC,many,TRBJ1-2,TRBV2,TRBD1
CASSSYPINTNEQFF,TGTGCCAGCAGCTCCTACCCCATCAACACGAATGAGCAGTTCTTC,-,TRBJ2-1,TRBV7-2,-
CASSSTTGRETQYF,TGCGCCAGCAGCTCTACGACAGGGCGGGAGACCCAGTACTTC,few,TRBJ2-5,TRBV5-1,TRBD1
CASSLNRLRTEKLFF,TGTGCCAGCAGCTTGAACAGGCTCCGTACTGAAAAACTGTTTTTT,few,TRBJ1-4,TRBV7-2,-
CSVVAGVTYEQYF,TGCAGCGTTGTAGCGGGAGTCACCTACGAGCAGTACTTC,few,TRBJ2-7,TRBV29-1,TRBD2
CASSNIKRAFF,TGTGCCAGCAGCAATATTAAGCGGGCTTTCTTT,few,TRBJ1-1,TRBV7-9,-
CSARDLRGDTYEQYF,TGCAGTGCTAGAGATTTGAGGGGGGATACCTACGAGCAGTACTTC,few,TRBJ2-7,TRBV20-1,-
CAISFPRIAGGRTTTSYNEQFF,TGTGCCATCAGCTTCCCTCGGATAGCGGGGGGCCGAACAACTACCTCCTACAATGAGCAGTTCTTC,few,TRBJ2-1,TRBV10-3,TRBD2
CASTPGRFGANVLTF,TGTGCCAGCACCCCGGGGAGATTCGGAGCCAACGTCCTGACTTTC,-,TRBJ2-6,TRBV28,-
CASSLDRAVDTQYF,TGTGCCAGCAGCTTGGACAGGGCCGTAGATACGCAGTATTTT,-,TRBJ2-3,TRBV7-6,TRBD1
CASSFREIQETQYF,TGTGCCAGCAGCTTTCGGGAGATTCAAGAGACCCAGTACTTC,medium-sized,TRBJ2-5,TRBV11-2,-
CASSTFYNEQFF,TGTGCCAGCAGCACCTTTTACAATGAGCAGTTCTTC,many,TRBJ2-1,TRBV7-9,-
CSARDRTSGAKSGTQYF,TGCAGTGCTAGAGATCGGACTAGCGGGGCTAAGTCGGGGACCCAGTACTTC,many,TRBJ2-5,TRBV20-1,TRBD2
CASSRTGEDTQYF,TGCGCCAGCAGCAGAACGGGGGAAGATACGCAGTATTTT,-,TRBJ2-3,TRBV5-1,-
CATSDPGTVTDTQYF,TGTGCCACCAGTGATCCCGGGACAGTCACAGATACGCAGTATTTT,few,TRBJ2-3,TRBV24-1,TRBD1
CASSAGHGRLSPYEQYF,TGTGCCAGTAGCGCGGGACACGGGCGCCTTAGTCCTTACGAGCAGTACTTC,-,TRBJ2-7,TRBV19,-
CASSSAGGVYF,TGTGCCAGCAGTTCAGCGGGAGGAGTGTACTTC,-,TRBJ2-7,TRBV28,TRBD2